These T cell receptor beta chains were read from a single sample in a study of blood T cell repertoires in COVID-19. Libraries were prepared by immunoSEQ multiplex PCR; TCRdb keeps only in-frame clonotypes and omits some of them. The sample holds 200,000 to 250,000 clones, about 86% seen once. The sample taken for sequencing was peripheral blood. The receptors here all came from a man between 18 and 29 years old with active or convalescent COVID-19. The conserved cysteine and the conserved F or W are not part of the CDR3 here. The order of the fields is clone size, J gene, CDR3 length, V gene, CDR3 protein. Expanded clones get a size class; other rows say once, few or many, or leave the size out.

NA	TRBJ2-1	13	TRBV10-3	AISDKLAGGHEQF
NA	TRBJ2-5	10	TRBV7-2	ASSLAGAPQY
once	TRBJ1-1	13	TRBV6-6	ASRYTRGGGTEAF
NA	TRBJ2-2	14	TRBV7-8	ASSPAAGGNTGELF
NA	TRBJ2-7	13	TRBV6-6	AHSALAQGASEQY
NA	TRBJ2-7	10	TRBV5-1	ASSSGDERKY
NA	TRBJ1-2	11	TRBV27	ASSKQGYYGYT
once	TRBJ2-7	14	TRBV7-2	ASSLGRVQNGYEQY
few	TRBJ1-5	11	TRBV6-5	ASSQQENQPQH
NA	TRBJ1-2	11	TRBV25-1	ASSENALRGYT
NA	TRBJ2-7	13	TRBV5-1	ASSLGRGYSYEQY
NA	TRBJ2-1	12	TRBV2	ASSNGIVWNEQF
NA	TRBJ1-1	10	TRBV29-1	SVYRANTEAF
NA	TRBJ1-2	17	TRBV7-8	ASTLNPLLTGPSAYGYT
NA	TRBJ2-2	12	TRBV5-1	ASSLGGFPGELF
NA	TRBJ1-1	16	TRBV15	ATSRDLVGSRGMSEAF
NA	TRBJ2-7	11	TRBV19	ASSNSVPYEQY
NA	TRBJ2-1	10	TRBV5-1	ASSLERGEQF
NA	TRBJ2-7	9	TRBV27	ASSGIYEQY
NA	TRBJ2-1	13	TRBV11-2	ASSLWAGVGDEQF
NA	TRBJ2-1	12	TRBV4-3	ASSQDAKASEQF
NA	TRBJ1-3	12	TRBV30	AWLGTDSGNTIY
NA	TRBJ2-1	10	TRBV30	AWSQLRAEQF
NA	TRBJ1-1	15	TRBV15	ATSRPWADVMNTEAF
few	TRBJ2-1	14	TRBV4-3	ASSQEFSLAPYEQF
NA	TRBJ2-1	14	TRBV4-1	ASSLSVGLGKGEQF
NA	TRBJ1-5	10	TRBV12-3/TRBV12-4	ASSPRMQPQH
NA	TRBJ1-2	11	TRBV7-3	ASSLWTGDGYT
NA	TRBJ2-1	13	TRBV11-2	ASSLGLAGQGEQF
NA	TRBJ2-1	14	TRBV11-2	ASSLGRGDLYNEQF
NA	TRBJ1-2	12	TRBV18	ASSPQGRLEGYT
NA	TRBJ2-7	12	TRBV3-1/TRBV3-2	ASSQDQGTYEQY
NA	TRBJ2-3	12	TRBV7-2	ALGRAGGVDTQY
once	TRBJ2-5	13	TRBV11-2	ASSLEVTIPETQY
NA	TRBJ1-1	12	TRBV15	ATSGRTGNTEAF
NA	TRBJ1-2	14	TRBV6-1	ASSEAFFGQGQGYT
NA	TRBJ2-5	11	TRBV6-5	AGAGQGGETQY
NA	TRBJ2-3	16	TRBV11-2	ASSLALGTGGLTDTQY
once	TRBJ1-5	15	TRBV6-2/TRBV6-3	ASSLIRGQASNQPQH
few	TRBJ1-5	12	TRBV5-1	ASSLDSSNQPQH
NA	TRBJ2-3	11	TRBV28	ASSLLNTDTQY
NA	TRBJ2-5	13	TRBV27	ASSSRKGSRETQY
NA	TRBJ2-3	14	TRBV5-8	ASSTFDGGGADTQY
NA	TRBJ1-2	13	TRBV4-3	ASSQVQGGFDGYT
NA	TRBJ1-2	9	TRBV29-1	SAGREDGYT
NA	TRBJ1-3	11	TRBV18	ASSPNSGDTIY
NA	TRBJ2-1	13	TRBV19	ASRLAGGGMNEQF
NA	TRBJ2-1	12	TRBV4-3	ASSQGRERNEQF
NA	TRBJ2-5	11	TRBV28	ASRTGGWETQY
NA	TRBJ1-1	9	TRBV12-3/TRBV12-4	ASHRRGEAF
NA	TRBJ1-2	9	TRBV20-1	SAGAGEGYT
many	TRBJ2-7	11	TRBV2	ASTPRGDYEQY
NA	TRBJ2-1	12	TRBV9	ASSVAAGIGEQF
NA	TRBJ2-2	12	TRBV28	ASSWLADTGELF
once	TRBJ2-1	14	TRBV7-9	ASSLTPGSGRNEQF
NA	TRBJ2-3	12	TRBV6-5	ASSLSRRSDTQY
few	TRBJ1-1	12	TRBV4-1	ASSYYGRNTEAF